The present entry profiles one T cell receptor beta chain with its context. As yet, its antigen is unknown. The sample comes from a study of beta chain features in type 1 diabetes. V was pared by 6 bases and J by 7 bases, with 7 bases of the junction left unmatched. This CDR3 is 15 amino acids long. The germline V gene has CDR1 LNHDA and CDR2 SQIVND (reference sequence). Expressed TCRB transcripts were sequenced, since all the RNA that had been isolated was reverse transcribed. Sequenced by immunoSEQ multiplex PCR; TCRdb stores in-frame clones only, minus some. The sample consists of 53,000 or so clones, around 60% of them appearing once. Study-wide points: TCRB CDR3s were moderately but significantly shorter in Type 1 diabetes patients in all four CD4+ subsets.

Sequencing used stem cell memory CD4+ T cells from blood. This TCR derives from a woman aged 25-40 years with type 1 diabetes. The V and J genes are TRBV19 and TRBJ2-1; 12 positions match TRBD2. As DNA, the CDR3 is TGTGCCAGTAGGATGAAAGGACTAGCGGGGAATGAGCAGTTCTTC. It translates to CASRMKGLAGNEQFF. The full variable domain, rest sourced from reference TRBV19 and TRBJ2-1, is DGGITQSPKYLFRKEGQNVTLSCEQNLNHDAMYWYRQDPGQGLRLIYYSQIVNDFQKGDIAEGYSVSREKKESFPLTVTSAQKNPTAFYLCASRMKGLAGNEQFFGPGTRLTVL.